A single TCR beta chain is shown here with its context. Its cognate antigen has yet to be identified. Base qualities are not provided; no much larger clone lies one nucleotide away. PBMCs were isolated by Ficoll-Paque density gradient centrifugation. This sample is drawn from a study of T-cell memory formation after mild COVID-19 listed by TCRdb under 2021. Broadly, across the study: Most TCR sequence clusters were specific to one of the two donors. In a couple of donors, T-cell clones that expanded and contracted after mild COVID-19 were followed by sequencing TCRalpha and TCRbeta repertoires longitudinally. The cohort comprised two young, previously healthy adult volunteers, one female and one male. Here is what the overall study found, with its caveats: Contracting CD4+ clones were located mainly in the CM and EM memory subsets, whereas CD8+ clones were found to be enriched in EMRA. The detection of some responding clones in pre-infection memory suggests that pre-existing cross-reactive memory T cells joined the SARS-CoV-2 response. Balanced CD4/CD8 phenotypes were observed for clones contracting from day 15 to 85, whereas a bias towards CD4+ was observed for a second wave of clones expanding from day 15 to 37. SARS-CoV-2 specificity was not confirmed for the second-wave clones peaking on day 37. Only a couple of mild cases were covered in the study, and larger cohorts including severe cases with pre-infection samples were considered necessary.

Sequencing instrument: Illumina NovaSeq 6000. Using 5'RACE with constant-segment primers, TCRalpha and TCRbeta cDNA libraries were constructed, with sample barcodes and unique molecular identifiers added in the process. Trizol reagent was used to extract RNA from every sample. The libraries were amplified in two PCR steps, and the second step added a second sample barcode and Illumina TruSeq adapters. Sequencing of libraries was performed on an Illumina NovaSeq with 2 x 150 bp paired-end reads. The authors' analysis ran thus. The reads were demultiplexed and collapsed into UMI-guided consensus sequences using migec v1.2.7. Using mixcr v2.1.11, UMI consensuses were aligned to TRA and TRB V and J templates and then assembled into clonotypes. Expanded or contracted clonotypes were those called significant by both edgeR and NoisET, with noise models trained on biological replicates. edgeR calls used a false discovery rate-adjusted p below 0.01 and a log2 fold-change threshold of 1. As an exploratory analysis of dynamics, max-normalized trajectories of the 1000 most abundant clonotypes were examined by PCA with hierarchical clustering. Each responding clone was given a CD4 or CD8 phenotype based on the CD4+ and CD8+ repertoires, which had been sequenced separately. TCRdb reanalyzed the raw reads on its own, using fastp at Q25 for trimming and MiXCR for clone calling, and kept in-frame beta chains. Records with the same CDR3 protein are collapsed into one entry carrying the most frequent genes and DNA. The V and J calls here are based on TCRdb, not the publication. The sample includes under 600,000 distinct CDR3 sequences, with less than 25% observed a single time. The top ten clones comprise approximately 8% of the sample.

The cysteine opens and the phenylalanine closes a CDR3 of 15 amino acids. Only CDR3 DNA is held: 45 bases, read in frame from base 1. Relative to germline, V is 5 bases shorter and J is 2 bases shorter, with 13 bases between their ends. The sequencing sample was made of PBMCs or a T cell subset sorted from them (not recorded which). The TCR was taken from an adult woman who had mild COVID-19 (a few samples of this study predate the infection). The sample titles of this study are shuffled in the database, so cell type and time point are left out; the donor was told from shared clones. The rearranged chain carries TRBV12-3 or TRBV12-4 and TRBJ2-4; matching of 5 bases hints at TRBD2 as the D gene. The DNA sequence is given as TGTGCCAGCAGTAACCGAGGGAGTTCCAAAAACATTCAGTACTTC. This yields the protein CASSNRGSSKNIQYF.